Listed here are 18 T cell receptor beta chains from one sample, sequenced in a study of cytomegalovirus exposure and HLA in healthy donors. It was with 60 Vbeta and 13 Jbeta primers that the PCR ran. Sequencing used immunoSEQ multiplex PCR; TCRdb keeps in-frame clones, though not all of them. The table shows hundreds of thousands of clones, with under 70% occurring only once. Sequencing was performed on PBMCs. These receptors were taken from a middle-aged man in good health and CMV-seropositive.

A few counts support this clone. This CDR3 reads CASSPRLSSIYEQYF. Written as DNA, the CDR3 is TGCGCCAGCAGCCCTAGGCTCAGTAGTATCTACGAGCAGTACTTC. The rearrangement links TRBV4-1 to TRBJ2-7; D ambiguous. There are 15 residues in the CDR3. The ends were cut back, 4 bases at V and 3 bases at J, with 16 bases in the middle. From germline, CDR1 is MGHRA and CDR2 YSYEKL.

This chain joins TRBV4-1 and TRBJ2-2, with D unclear. The V gene's germline CDR1 is MGHRA and CDR2 YSYEKL. There are 13 residues in the CDR3. Trimming removed 1 base at V and 7 bases at J, with 7 bases between. The CDR3 loop reads CASSQGSFGELFF. CDR3 coding DNA: TGCGCCAGCAGCCAAGGGAGTTTCGGGGAGCTGTTTTTT.

For this clone: Other DNA sequences in this specimen translate into the identical CDR3. The chain is built from TRBV5-1 and TRBJ2-2, with D perhaps matching TRBD2 (6 bases). V lost 1 base and J lost 3, with 7 bases in between. Germline assignment: CDR1 SGHRS and CDR2 YFSETQ. The CDR3 is 14 amino acids. This CDR3 reads CASSLPGDTGELFF. DNA for the CDR3: TGCGCCAGCAGCTTGCCGGGAGACACCGGGGAGCTGTTTTTT.

The rearrangement uses TRBV5-1 and TRBJ2-7; 7 bases are a match to TRBD1. The length of the CDR3 is 16 residues. With 1 base clipped from V and 7 bases from J, the junction kept 14 bases outside the gene matches. Germline values: CDR1 SGHRS, CDR2 YFSETQ. CDR3 sequence reads: CASSLSQTGSNGEQYF. CDR3 in DNA: TGCGCCAGCAGCTTGTCCCAGACAGGGTCGAATGGTGAGCAGTACTTC. The complete variable domain, with remaining parts taken from reference TRBV5-1 and TRBJ2-7, reads KAGVTQTPRYLIKTRGQQVTLSCSPISGHRSVSWYQQTPGQGLQFLFEYFSETQRNKGNFPGRFSGRQFSNSRSEMNVSTLELGDSALYLCASSLSQTGSNGEQYFGPGTRLTVT.

The chain links TRBV29-1 to TRBJ1-6; TRBD1 aligns across 9 bases. In germline, CDR1 is SQVTM, CDR2 ANQGSEA. The CDR3 has 12 amino acids. J was trimmed by 10 bases and V by 4 bases; bases with no gene match: 2. CDR3 protein: CSVGDRDSPLHF. The CDR3 DNA reads TGCAGCGTTGGGGACAGGGACTCACCCCTCCACTTT.

The rearrangement uses TRBV5-4 and TRBJ1-1; maybe TRBD1 (6 bases). Germline V CDR1 and CDR2: SGHNT, YYREEE (reference sequence). V lost 0 bases and J 3 bases, leaving 9 bases between the germline ends. The CDR3 runs 14 residues. The CDR3 nucleotides are TGTGCCAGCAGCTTGGGCAGGGGTGACACTGAAGCTTTCTTT. Amino acid sequence: CASSLGRGDTEAFF.

The chain employs TRBV19 and TRBJ2-1, with TRBD1 identical over 8 bases. The J segment lost 7 bases and the V segment lost 5 bases, leaving 13 bases of the junction unmatched. The CDR3 spans 16 residues. Germline V lookup: CDR1 LNHDA, CDR2 SQIVND (reference sequence). The CDR3 DNA sequence: TGTGCCAGTAGTTCCCTTCCGGGACAGGTGCGGAATGAGCAGTTCTTC. Amino acids: CASSSLPGQVRNEQFF.

The chain uses TRBV27 and TRBJ2-3, with D hard to call. The CDR3 spans 17 residues. V was pared by 6 bases and J by 1 base, with 20 bases between. Looked up from germline, CDR1 is MNHEY and CDR2 is SMNVEV (reference sequence). DNA of the CDR3: TGTGCCAGCAGCCAAGCGTACCTCCTAGTGGGCACAGATACGCAGTATTTT. Translation: CASSQAYLLVGTDTQYF.

The gene calls are TRBV6-5 and TRBJ1-5; no firm D call. CDR1 and CDR2 from the germline V gene are MNHEY and SVGAGI. The CDR3 is made up of 15 amino acids. Trimming removed 11 bases at V and 2 bases at J, with 19 bases between. CDR3 DNA: TGTGCCGGCGCCGCGGAGCCTTCGGGCAATCAGCCCCAGCATTTT. Translating it yields CAGAAEPSGNQPQHF.

This sequence joins TRBV6-5 and TRBJ2-7; TRBD2 matches 7 bases. The J segment lost 4 bases and the V segment lost 6 bases, leaving 3 bases of the junction unmatched. Germline V lookup: CDR1 MNHEY, CDR2 SVGAGI. CDR3 size: 12 residues. The CDR3 protein is CASSSGGYEQYF. The CDR3 DNA is TGTGCCAGCAGCTCGGGGGGTTACGAGCAGTACTTC.

This rearrangement joins TRBV7-9 to TRBJ1-2; D remains unclear. Trimming shortened V by 6 bases and J by 4 bases, and 9 bases separated the two germline ends. Germline CDR1 is SEHNR and CDR2 is FQNEAQ (reference sequence). The length of the CDR3 is 12 residues. The CDR3 region is CASRQTPYGYTF. CDR3 nucleotides: TGTGCCAGCAGACAAACCCCCTATGGCTACACCTTC.

The genes are TRBV19 and TRBJ2-1; 7 positions agree with TRBD1. This CDR3 region has 13 residues. In germline, CDR1 is LNHDA, CDR2 SQIVND (reference sequence). V gave up 3 bases and J gave up 13 bases; unmatched junction bases: 9. The CDR3 region is CASSMSRGSIQFF. The CDR3 nucleotides are TGTGCCAGTAGTATGAGCAGGGGGTCAATCCAGTTCTTC.

The V gene is TRBV6-5, the J gene TRBJ2-7; 8 bases are shared with TRBD1. The CDR3 sequence is 14 residues long. The trim removed 7 bases at V and 0 bases at J, leaving 5 bases unmatched. Germline-derived CDR1 and CDR2 are MNHEY and SVGAGI. CDR3 protein: CASKDRDSSYEQYF. In DNA, the CDR3 is TGTGCCAGCAAGGACAGGGACAGCTCCTACGAGCAGTACTTC.

The chain employs TRBV19 and TRBJ1-1, with 7 bases fitting TRBD1. Germline V gene sequence: CDR1 LNHDA, CDR2 SQIVND (reference sequence). V gave up 5 bases and J gave up 1 base; unmatched junction bases: 10. The CDR3 is 16 amino acids. This chain's CDR3 is CASSPTGAGTNTEAFF. In nucleotides, the CDR3 is TGTGCCAGTAGTCCAACAGGGGCCGGAACGAACACTGAAGCTTTCTTT.

The rearrangement uses TRBV11-3 and TRBJ1-1; 9 bases align to TRBD1. The ends lost 5 bases at V and 10 bases at J; junction bases unmatched: 17. Germline V gene lookup returns CDR1 SGHNT and CDR2 YENEEA. This CDR3 region has 16 residues. The DNA for the CDR3 is TGTGCCAGCAGCCAGGGACAGGGTGGCCCCTCCACCCGAGCTTTCTTT. Translated: CASSQGQGGPSTRAFF.

The gene calls are TRBV11-2 and TRBJ2-3; 8 nucleotides match TRBD1. V lost 6 bases to trimming and J lost 3 bases; unmatched junction nucleotides: 8. The V gene's germline CDR1 is SGHAT and CDR2 FQNNGV. The length of the CDR3 is 15 residues. CDR3 coding DNA: TGTGCCAGCAGATCCGGACAGGGACGGACAGATACGCAGTATTTT. Its protein is CASRSGQGRTDTQYF.

The genes are TRBV11-2 and TRBJ2-3; 7 positions match TRBD1. The length of the CDR3 is 14 residues. With V trimmed by 5 bases and J by 3 bases, 5 bases remained unmatched. CDR1 and CDR2 (germline): SGHAT, FQNNGV. CDR3 in DNA: TGTGCCAGCAGCCCCAGACAGGGAACAGATACGCAGTATTTT. This encodes CASSPRQGTDTQYF.

V and J are TRBV7-3 and TRBJ2-3, with D unclear. CDR1 SGHTA and CDR2 FQGTGA come from the germline V gene. This CDR3 contains 13 residues. V was clipped by 5 bases and J by 4 bases, with 10 bases between them. CDR3 region: CASSATGPDTQYF. CDR3 DNA sequence: TGTGCCAGCAGCGCCACTGGGCCAGATACGCAGTATTTT.